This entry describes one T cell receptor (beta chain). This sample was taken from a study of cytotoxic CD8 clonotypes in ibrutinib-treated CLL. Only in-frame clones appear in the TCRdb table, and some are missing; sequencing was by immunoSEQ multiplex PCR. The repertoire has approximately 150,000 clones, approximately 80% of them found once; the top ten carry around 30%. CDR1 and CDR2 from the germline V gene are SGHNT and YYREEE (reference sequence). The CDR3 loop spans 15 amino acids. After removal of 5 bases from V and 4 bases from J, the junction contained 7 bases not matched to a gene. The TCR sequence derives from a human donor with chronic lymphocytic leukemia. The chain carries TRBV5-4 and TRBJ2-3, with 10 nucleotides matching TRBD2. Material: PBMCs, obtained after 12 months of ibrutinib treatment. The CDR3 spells CASRVSGGSADTQYF. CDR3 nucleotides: TGTGCCAGCAGGGTTAGCGGGGGGAGTGCAGATACGCAGTATTTT.